This T cell receptor (beta chain) comes out of a study of CD8+ T cells in alopecia areata. Study details: A 6-month period off drug followed tofacitinib, which lasted 6 to 18 months. Findings and limits, study-wide: The presence of one nonresponder keeps the tie between baseline CD8+ expansion and response uncertain. Researchers reported that TCR sharing among patients proved less clear than in mice, possibly HLA-linked.

Notes on this clone: Its specificity is unknown.

RNA was isolated and reverse transcribed to cDNA, the sequencing template. Produced via immunoSEQ multiplex PCR; TCRdb's table is partial and in-frame only. The sample lists 180,000 or so clones, about 55% occurring once. V was shortened by 0 bases and J by 9 bases, with 6 bases between the two germline ends. CDR3 length equals 13 residues. CDR1 MGHRA and CDR2 YSYEKL come from the germline V gene. As to treatment: oral pan-JAK inhibitor, 5-10 mg twice daily. PBMCs yielded sorted CD4+ and CD8+ T cells. The material sequenced was CD8+ T cells sorted from blood, taken at week 24, from a patient treated with tofacitinib. V is TRBV4-1 and J is TRBJ1-6; D is uncertain. The TCR sequence derives from a human donor with alopecia areata. The CDR3 region is CASSQEGASPLHF. The CDR3 DNA reads as TGCGCCAGCAGCCAAGAGGGAGCTTCACCCCTCCACTTT.